Shown below are 17 T cell receptor beta chains from a single sample sequenced in a study of cytomegalovirus exposure and HLA in healthy donors. The PCR employed 60 Vbeta primers together with 13 Jbeta primers. Using immunoSEQ multiplex PCR, the repertoire was profiled, and TCRdb retains in-frame clones only, with some absent. Among approximately 180,000 clones listed, about 80% were seen once. The sequenced material came from PBMCs. These receptors were taken from a woman between 40 and 55 years old in good health and CMV-seronegative.

The gene calls are TRBV11-3 and TRBJ2-1, with D possibly being TRBD2 (6 bases). Per the germline V gene, CDR1 is SGHNT and CDR2 is YENEEA. Between the trimmed V and J ends, which lost 3 bases and 0 bases, there was a span of 15 bases. The CDR3 has 17 amino acids. The CDR3 loop reads CASSLVLAALSYNEQFF. CDR3 coding DNA: TGTGCCAGCAGCTTGGTGTTAGCGGCACTCTCCTACAATGAGCAGTTCTTC. Using reference TRBV11-3 and TRBJ2-1 for the parts outside the CDR3, the full variable domain is EAGVVQSPRYKIIEKKQPVAFWCNPISGHNTLYWYLQNLGQGPELLIRYENEEAVDDSQLPKDRFSAERLKGVDSTLKIQPAELGDSAVYLCASSLVLAALSYNEQFFGPGTRLTVL.

The gene calls are TRBV28 and TRBJ2-3; D not resolved. Germline values: CDR1 MDHEN, CDR2 SYDVKM. This CDR3 has 19 residues. Deletions cut 5 bases from V and 5 bases from J, with 29 bases between. The CDR3 sequence: CASSTALLPPLGLRDTQYF. In DNA form, the CDR3 reads TGTGCCAGCAGTACCGCCTTACTCCCCCCGCTCGGTTTGCGAGATACGCAGTATTTT.

The rearrangement links TRBV7-2 to TRBJ2-7, with a weak D call TRBD2 (6 bases). Germline loops: CDR1 SGHTA, CDR2 FQGNSA. The CDR3 length is 14 residues. Trimming stripped 4 bases from V and 6 bases from J, with 16 bases between. The CDR3 is CASSWDSAEGEQYV. Here the CDR3 DNA reads TGTGCCAGCAGCTGGGACTCCGCCGAGGGCGAGCAGTACGTC.

This chain joins TRBV6-5 and TRBJ1-1, with 7 bases aligning to TRBD1. CDR1 is MNHEY, CDR2 SVGAGI, per germline. With 5 bases clipped from V and 1 base from J, the junction kept 4 bases outside the gene matches. The CDR3 has 14 residues. The CDR3 reads CASSPRTGNTEAFF. For the CDR3, the DNA is TGTGCCAGCAGTCCACGGACAGGGAACACTGAAGCTTTCTTT.

The J gene is TRBJ2-3, the V gene TRBV2; the match to TRBD2 covers 16 bases. Losses at the gene ends were 1 base for V and 5 bases for J; bases not matched to a gene: 6. This CDR3 is built from 18 residues. Germline CDR1 and CDR2: SNHLY and FYNNEI. The CDR3 sequence is CASSEEGTSGRALDTQYF. In DNA form, the CDR3 reads TGTGCCAGCAGTGAAGAGGGGACTAGCGGGAGGGCCTTAGATACGCAGTATTTT. The variable domain in full, completed from reference TRBV2 and TRBJ2-3, reads EPEVTQTPSHQVTQMGQEVILRCVPISNHLYFYWYRQILGQKVEFLVSFYNNEISEKSEIFDDQFSVERPDGSNFTLKIRSTKLEDSAMYFCASSEEGTSGRALDTQYFGPGTRLTVL.

The rearrangement uses TRBV5-4 and TRBJ1-1; D is possibly TRBD1 (5 bases). The V and J ends lost 0 bases and 0 bases respectively, with 12 bases between them. This CDR3 comprises 16 residues. CDR1 and CDR2 from the germline V gene are SGHNT and YYREEE (reference sequence). CDR3 nucleotides: TGTGCCAGCAGCTTGGGCGTGGGGCGGCTGAACACTGAAGCTTTCTTT. Protein: CASSLGVGRLNTEAFF.

Here the CDR3 reads CASSPGWQAYNEQFF. The CDR3 DNA reads as TGTGCCAGTAGTCCAGGTTGGCAGGCCTACAATGAGCAGTTCTTC. The J gene is TRBJ2-1, the V gene TRBV19, with D unclear. Between the trimmed V and J ends, which lost 5 bases and 2 bases, there was a span of 13 bases. The CDR3 runs 15 residues. Germline V lookup: CDR1 LNHDA, CDR2 SQIVND (reference sequence).

This clone was seen more than once but under ten times. V usage is TRBV2 and J usage is TRBJ2-7; 10 nucleotides agree with TRBD2. Germline V gives CDR1 SNHLY, CDR2 FYNNEI. This CDR3 contains 15 residues. The ends lost 2 bases at V and 1 base at J; junction bases unmatched: 2. The CDR3 loop reads CASSELAGVSYEQYV. The CDR3 coding sequence is TGTGCCAGCAGTGAACTAGCGGGAGTATCCTACGAGCAGTACGTC.

This chain's CDR3 is CASTRQGARNQPQHF. The CDR3 coding sequence is TGTGCCAGCACTAGACAGGGGGCTCGCAATCAGCCCCAGCATTTT. The J gene is TRBJ1-5, the V gene TRBV19, with 10 bases lining up with TRBD1. Germline-derived CDR1 and CDR2 are LNHDA and SQIVND (reference sequence). J lost 2 bases, V lost 9 bases, and 7 bases had no gene match. This CDR3 comprises 15 residues.

The V and J genes are TRBV6-5 and TRBJ1-1; 12 bases are shared with TRBD1. V shed 8 bases and J 10 bases; nucleotides not matched to a gene: 11. The germline CDR1 and CDR2 sequences are MNHEY and SVGAGI. The CDR3 is 14 residues long. The DNA of the CDR3 is TGTGCCAGCTCCCAGCCGGGACAGGGGGCGCGAGCTTTCTTT. Encoded protein: CASSQPGQGARAFF.

This clone was counted between two and nine times. The genes are TRBV19 and TRBJ2-2; D is possibly TRBD1 (5 bases). This CDR3 spans 13 amino acids. Between the trimmed V and J ends, which lost 5 bases and 8 bases, there was a span of 12 bases. The germline CDR1 and CDR2 sequences are LNHDA and SQIVND (reference sequence). The CDR3 DNA is TGTGCCAGTAGTCAGGGCCGTGGGGGGGAGCTGTTTTTT. Residues: CASSQGRGGELFF.

The V and J genes are TRBV9 and TRBJ2-2; 11 bases are shared with TRBD2. V shed 0 bases and J 3 bases; nucleotides not matched to a gene: 1. Germline CDR1 SGDLS, CDR2 YYNGEE. This CDR3 is 16 amino acids long. The CDR3 is CASSVALAGDTGELFF. For the CDR3, the DNA is TGTGCCAGCAGCGTAGCACTAGCGGGAGACACCGGGGAGCTGTTTTTT. The whole variable domain, filled in from reference TRBV9 and TRBJ2-2, reads DSGVTQTPKHLITATGQRVTLRCSPRSGDLSVYWYQQSLDQGLQFLIQYYNGEERAKGNILERFSAQQFPDLHSELNLSSLELGDSALYFCASSVALAGDTGELFFGEGSRLTVL.

V is TRBV11-2 and J is TRBJ1-2, with 10 bases lining up with TRBD1. The CDR3 loop spans 15 amino acids. From germline, CDR1 is SGHAT and CDR2 FQNNGV. J gave up 3 bases and V 3 bases, and 4 bases lay outside the gene matches. The CDR3 region is CASSLGQGTHYGYTF. The CDR3 DNA sequence: TGTGCCAGCAGCTTGGGACAGGGGACCCACTATGGCTACACCTTC. The full variable domain, completed using reference TRBV11-2 and TRBJ1-2, is EAGVAQSPRYKIIEKRQSVAFWCNPISGHATLYWYQQILGQGPKLLIQFQNNGVVDDSQLPKDRFSAERLKGVDSTLKIQPAKLEDSAVYLCASSLGQGTHYGYTFGSGTRLTVV.

This rearrangement joins TRBV5-1 to TRBJ1-2; D perhaps matches TRBD1 (5 bases). This CDR3 is 16 amino acids long. Trimming removed 5 bases at V and 4 bases at J, with 21 bases between. Germline V gene data show CDR1 as SGHRS and CDR2 as YFSETQ. The DNA of the CDR3 is TGCGCCAGCAGTCGGGGAGGAATGGGGCCGGGCTATGGCTACACCTTC. Protein product: CASSRGGMGPGYGYTF.

V and J are TRBV19 and TRBJ1-2; possibly TRBD1 for D (5 bases). V lost 7 bases, J lost 8 bases, and 20 bases lay in between. The CDR3 sequence is 14 residues long. Per the germline V gene, CDR1 is LNHDA and CDR2 is SQIVND (reference sequence). CDR3: CASTPHPQGAGYTF. As DNA, the CDR3 is TGTGCCAGTACCCCCCACCCCCAGGGTGCCGGCTACACCTTC.

This clone was recorded a few times. The chain is built from TRBV6-6 and TRBJ1-2; no clear D gene. Trimming pared 6 bases from V and 5 bases from J, leaving 7 bases between. The CDR3 spans 11 residues. CDR1 is MNHNY, CDR2 SVGAGI, per germline (reference sequence). The CDR3 sequence: CASRRQYGYTF. CDR3 in DNA: TGTGCCAGCAGACGCCAGTATGGCTACACCTTC.

Comment on this clone: This CDR3 is also generated by other DNA sequences in the sample. V usage is TRBV11-3 and J usage is TRBJ1-2, with TRBD1 matching over 8 bases. The trim removed 1 base at V and 4 bases at J, leaving 2 bases unmatched. CDR3 length: 14 residues. CDR1 and CDR2 from the germline V gene are SGHNT and YENEEA. The CDR3 protein is CASSLGGTGYGYTF. CDR3 coding DNA: TGTGCCAGCAGCTTAGGAGGGACAGGCTATGGCTACACCTTC.